The present entry profiles one T cell receptor beta chain with its context. As yet, its antigen is unknown. V shed 2 bases and J 8 bases; nucleotides not matched to a gene: 12. Germline V CDR1 and CDR2: MGHRA, YSYEKL. CDR3 size: 17 residues. The entry originates in a study of graft-versus-host responses after intestinal transplantation. The method was immunoSEQ multiplex PCR; TCRdb's version includes in-frame clones alone and lacks a portion of them. In the table there are more than 80,000 clones, around four fifths of which are singletons. The sequence derives from a human donor who received an intestinal transplant. The chain is built from TRBV4-1 and TRBJ1-6; 7 nucleotides line up with TRBD1. The specimen was unstimulated CD8+ T cells sorted from spleen or lymph node cells, collected before intestinal transplant. The DNA for the CDR3 is TGCGCCAGCAGCCAACCTTTTCAGCGGGACAGAGATTCACCCCTCCACTTT. This sequence encodes CASSQPFQRDRDSPLHF.